This TCR beta chain was identified during a study of beta chain features in type 1 diabetes. About the research overall: Across all samples, roughly 98,000,000 sorted cells were examined. Points from the study as a whole: Among all four CD4+ subsets, Type 1 diabetes patients had TCRB CDR3s that were moderately but significantly shorter.

In its sample, this clone was seen a few times. The antigen remains undetermined. CDR3 length equals 12 residues. The germline V and J ends were trimmed by 10 bases and 9 bases, with 18 bases remaining between them. Germline values: CDR1 ENHRY, CDR2 SYGVKD. Every bit of the isolated RNA underwent reverse transcription, so sequencing read expressed TCRB transcripts. Naive, central memory and regulatory T cell samples averaged about 3.57 million immunoSEQ reads each. Profiling relied on immunoSEQ multiplex PCR, and the TCRdb table lists in-frame clones only, not all of them. The sample includes 100,000 to 150,000 clones, approximately 16% seen only once; the top ten take over 2%. A CD45RO/CCR7/CD25/CD127/CD95/CD27 panel sorted naive, central memory, regulatory and stem cell-like memory CD4+ cells.

The TCR sequence derives from a man aged 25-40 years with type 1 diabetes. The V call is TRBV10-3, the J call TRBJ1-1; D might be TRBD1 (6 bases). Specimen: central memory CD4+ T cells from blood. The CDR3 sequence is CATFPGTKKAFF. The CDR3, as DNA: TGTGCCACATTCCCCGGGACAAAAAAAGCTTTCTTT.